The rows below give T cell receptor beta chains drawn from one sample of a study of graft-versus-host responses after intestinal transplantation. Libraries were prepared by immunoSEQ multiplex PCR; TCRdb keeps only in-frame clonotypes and omits some of them. This sample has 86,000 or so clones, with 80% to 95% found just once. Antigens of these TCRs are unknown. Sequenced here: unstimulated CD8+ T cells sorted from spleen or lymph node cells, sampled before intestinal transplant. The receptors derive from a human donor who received an intestinal transplant. Both conserved end residues are part of each CDR3. A D gene is named only where the DNA matches it firmly. A row's size may be missing; if present it is once, few, many or a size class.

NA	TRBV10-1	TRBJ1-1	NA	CASSGGMNTEAFF	TGCGCCAGCAGCGGGGGTATGAACACTGAAGCTTTCTTT
NA	TRBV4-1	TRBJ2-4	NA	CASSQDQVGLLAKNIQYF	TGCGCCAGCAGCCAAGATCAAGTGGGTCTCCTAGCCAAAAACATTCAGTACTTC
NA	TRBV5-1	TRBJ1-6	NA	CASSIRDHNSPLHF	TGCGCCAGCAGCATCCGGGACCATAATTCACCCCTCCACTTT
NA	TRBV6-1	TRBJ2-5	TRBD2	CASSPGLAGEETQYF	TGTGCCAGCAGCCCCGGACTAGCGGGAGAAGAGACCCAGTACTTC
NA	TRBV2	TRBJ1-3	NA	CASGNKGAGNTIYF	TGTGCCAGCGGGAACAAGGGGGCTGGAAACACCATATATTTT
NA	TRBV28	TRBJ2-5	NA	CASSSQGKSQETQYF	TGTGCCAGCAGTTCTCAGGGGAAAAGCCAAGAGACCCAGTACTTC
NA	TRBV28	TRBJ2-7	TRBD1	CASSLIGTDYEQYF	TGTGCCAGCAGTTTAATAGGGACAGACTACGAGCAGTACTTC
NA	TRBV11-2	TRBJ2-1	TRBD2	CASSWGNGGRASNEQFF	TGTGCCAGCAGCTGGGGTAACGGCGGGAGGGCCAGCAATGAGCAGTTCTTC
once	TRBV7-9	TRBJ2-7	NA	CASSLGARGWEQYF	TGTGCCAGCAGCTTAGGGGCTAGGGGCTGGGAGCAGTACTTC
NA	TRBV27	TRBJ2-7	TRBD1	CASSTGGTGVHEQYF	TGTGCCAGCAGTACAGGTGGGACAGGGGTTCACGAGCAGTACTTC
NA	TRBV6-5	TRBJ1-4	TRBD1	CASSAQDREGEKLFF	TGTGCCAGCAGCGCTCAAGACAGGGAGGGTGAAAAACTGTTTTTT
NA	TRBV6-1	TRBJ1-2	NA	CASSEGGGGGGYTF	TGTGCCAGCAGTGAAGGCGGGGGGGGAGGAGGCTACACCTTC
NA	TRBV2	TRBJ2-2	TRBD2	CASSVTWGLAVTGELFF	TGTGCCAGCAGTGTCACTTGGGGACTAGCTGTCACCGGGGAGCTGTTTTTT
NA	TRBV4-1	TRBJ2-4	TRBD2	CASSQVFPMGGGSDF	TGCGCCAGCAGCCAAGTGTTCCCCATGGGGGGGGGATCGGACTTC
NA	TRBV9	TRBJ2-7	NA	CASSVGGQTYEQYF	TGTGCCAGCAGCGTAGGTGGACAGACCTACGAGCAGTACTTC
NA	TRBV9	TRBJ2-7	NA	CASSLGTGNYEQYF	TGTGCCAGCAGCCTCGGGACGGGCAACTACGAGCAGTACTTC
NA	TRBV5-1	TRBJ2-1	NA	CASSIGTDSYNEQFF	TGCGCCAGCAGCATTGGGACGGACTCCTACAATGAGCAGTTCTTC
NA	TRBV7-9	TRBJ2-7	NA	CASSYKGAYEQYF	TGTGCCAGCAGCTATAAGGGAGCCTACGAGCAGTACTTC
NA	TRBV7-6	TRBJ2-1	NA	CASSLLSVYNEQFF	TGTGCCAGCAGCTTATTGTCGGTATACAATGAGCAGTTCTTC
NA	TRBV4-1	TRBJ2-7	NA	CASSQDFPSYEQYF	TGCGCCAGCAGCCAAGATTTTCCTTCCTACGAGCAGTACTTC
NA	TRBV13	TRBJ2-3	TRBD2	CASSFSSTGTSEKRDTQYF	TGTGCCAGCAGCTTTTCCTCTACCGGGACTAGCGAGAAACGAGATACGCAGTATTTT
NA	TRBV11-2	TRBJ2-2	NA	CASSLDTHNTGELFF	TGTGCCAGCAGCTTAGATACCCATAACACCGGGGAGCTGTTTTTT
NA	TRBV6-1	TRBJ2-7	NA	CASSKRISYEQYF	TGTGCCAGCAGTAAACGTATTTCCTACGAGCAGTACTTC
NA	TRBV9	TRBJ2-7	NA	CASSPTGGGSYEQYF	TGTGCCAGCAGCCCAACCGGAGGGGGCTCCTACGAGCAGTACTTC
NA	TRBV7-9	TRBJ2-7	TRBD1	CASSGEVGQERVWYEQYF	TGTGCCAGCAGCGGGGAGGTGGGACAGGAGAGGGTCTGGTACGAGCAGTACTTC
NA	TRBV11-1	TRBJ2-3	TRBD2	CASSSLAGESVTQYF	TGTGCCAGCAGCTCACTAGCGGGAGAGTCGGTTACGCAGTATTTT
NA	TRBV5-1	TRBJ1-4	NA	CASSLGPGWNEKLFF	TGCGCCAGCAGCCTCGGACCAGGGTGGAATGAAAAACTGTTTTTT
NA	TRBV5-5	TRBJ2-5	TRBD2	CATSRWLAEQETQYF	TGTGCCACCAGCAGGTGGCTAGCGGAACAAGAGACCCAGTACTTC
NA	TRBV6-1	TRBJ2-7	TRBD1	CASSLGTGSYEQYF	TGTGCCAGCAGTTTAGGGACAGGGAGCTACGAGCAGTACTTC
NA	TRBV5-6	TRBJ2-5	NA	CASSLSQVAARDETQYF	TGTGCCAGCAGCCTTTCACAGGTAGCGGCGCGGGACGAGACCCAGTACTTC
once	TRBV27	TRBJ1-5	NA	CASSLGGVRQPQHF	TGTGCCAGCAGTTTAGGAGGGGTTAGGCAGCCCCAGCATTTT
NA	TRBV5-1	TRBJ2-5	NA	CASSFARETQYF	TGCGCCAGCAGCTTTGCGCGTGAGACCCAGTACTTC
few	TRBV2	TRBJ1-3	NA	CASTDRWHTIYF	TGTGCCAGCACCGACAGGTGGCACACCATATATTTT
NA	TRBV7-9	TRBJ2-5	NA	CASNTRPKRGRETQYF	TGTGCCAGCAACACCCGCCCCAAGAGGGGTAGAGAGACCCAGTACTTC
NA	TRBV27	TRBJ2-7	NA	CASNPSGNTYEQYF	TGTGCCAGCAACCCGAGTGGGAACACCTACGAGCAGTACTTC
NA	TRBV7-6	TRBJ2-7	NA	CASGDEGEQYF	TGTGCCAGCGGGGACGAGGGGGAGCAGTACTTC
few	TRBV28	TRBJ2-7	NA	CASSFSYEQYF	TGTGCCAGCAGTTTCTCCTACGAGCAGTACTTC
NA	TRBV27	TRBJ1-2	TRBD1	CASSITGGGNYGYTF	TGTGCCAGCAGTATAACAGGGGGTGGCAACTATGGCTACACCTTC
NA	TRBV7-9	TRBJ2-7	NA	CASSLVDSSYEQYF	TGTGCCAGCAGCTTGGTTGACAGTTCCTACGAGCAGTACTTC
NA	TRBV2	TRBJ2-5	TRBD2	CASSVSVVGREGSETQYF	TGTGCCAGCAGTGTTTCGGTAGTTGGGAGGGAGGGATCAGAGACCCAGTACTTC
NA	TRBV19	TRBJ1-2	TRBD1	CASSPGQNYGYTF	TGTGCCAGTAGCCCGGGACAGAACTATGGCTACACCTTC
NA	TRBV27	TRBJ2-1	NA	CASSIHAGNEQFF	TGTGCCAGCAGTATCCATGCGGGCAATGAGCAGTTCTTC
NA	TRBV7-9	TRBJ1-1	NA	CASRWGDLHTEAFF	TGTGCCAGCAGGTGGGGGGATCTGCACACTGAAGCTTTCTTT
once	TRBV5-1	TRBJ1-1	TRBD1	CASSTGTGSRVFAFF	TGCGCCAGCAGCACCGGGACAGGGTCGAGGGTTTTCGCTTTCTTT
NA	TRBV19	TRBJ2-7	TRBD1	CASSILPGQGTDEQYF	TGTGCCAGTAGTATCCTCCCGGGACAGGGGACCGACGAGCAGTACTTC
NA	TRBV28	TRBJ2-1	TRBD2	CASSATGTSGYNEQFF	TGTGCCAGCAGTGCCACCGGGACTAGCGGATACAATGAGCAGTTCTTC
once	TRBV28	TRBJ1-2	NA	CASSLSQQSTAYYGYTF	TGTGCCAGCAGTTTATCCCAACAATCGACAGCCTACTATGGCTACACCTTC
NA	TRBV27	TRBJ2-6	TRBD2	CASSLWGLAGSGANVLTF	TGTGCCAGCAGTTTATGGGGACTAGCGGGCTCTGGGGCCAACGTCCTGACTTTC
NA	TRBV28	TRBJ2-2	NA	CASSSHTGSGELFF	TGTGCCAGCAGTTCCCACACAGGGTCCGGGGAGCTGTTTTTT
once	TRBV10-3	TRBJ1-2	NA	CAISPGGYGYTF	TGTGCCATCTCCCCGGGGGGGTATGGCTACACCTTC
few	TRBV29-1	TRBJ2-1	NA	CSVEFNEQFF	TGCAGCGTTGAGTTCAATGAGCAGTTCTTC
NA	TRBV28	TRBJ2-1	TRBD2	CASSLLGTSLNEQFF	TGTGCCAGCAGTTTACTTGGGACTAGTTTGAATGAGCAGTTCTTC
NA	TRBV6-6	TRBJ2-1	NA	CASQTGYEQFF	TGTGCCAGCCAAACCGGGTATGAGCAGTTCTTC